Below, 14 T cell receptor beta chains from the same sample are listed, as sequenced in a study of yellow fever vaccine responses in identical twins. TCRdb passed the RT-PCR reads through MiXCR, listing each CDR3 protein once. This table holds roughly 3,600 distinct CDR3 sequences, roughly 86% found once. The specimen comprised T cells from blood (PBMCs), unsorted or a sorted subset (not recorded which), sampled before or after yellow fever vaccination (not recorded which). Every receptor here comes from a young woman who received the yellow fever vaccine.

This sequence joins TRBV7-2 and TRBJ2-7; no firm D call. Per germline, CDR1 SGHTA and CDR2 FQGNSA. The CDR3 loop spans 11 amino acids. Trimming took off 1 base at V and 5 bases at J, with 3 bases between the two ends. CDR3 protein: CASSLGDEQYF. The CDR3 region has the DNA TGTGCCAGCAGCTTAGGGGACGAGCAGTACTTC.

This chain links TRBV10-1 with TRBJ2-1; no reliable D call. Trimming cost V 2 bases and J 7 bases, with 6 bases left between them. The CDR3 loop spans 12 amino acids. CDR1 and CDR2 (germline): WNHNN, SYGVQD (reference sequence). The CDR3 DNA is TGCGCCAGCAGTGAGAGCCGAAATGAGCAGTTCTTC. Encoded protein: CASSESRNEQFF.

This sequence joins TRBV28 and TRBJ2-5; D may be TRBD1 (6 bases). This CDR3 contains 15 residues. Germline assignment: CDR1 MDHEN and CDR2 SYDVKM. The germline V and J ends were trimmed by 6 bases and 5 bases, with 19 bases remaining between them. CDR3 nucleotides: TGTGCCAGCAGCGGACAGTTCAGGGTGGACGAGACCCAGTACTTC. It specifies CASSGQFRVDETQYF.

The chain carries TRBV29-1 and TRBJ1-2; no definite D call. This CDR3 is 12 amino acids long. V lost 3 bases to trimming and J lost 2 bases, with 7 bases between them. In germline, CDR1 is SQVTM, CDR2 ANQGSEA. CDR3 in DNA: TGCAGCGTTGAGGTTTCAAACTATGGCTACACCTTC. Translating gives CSVEVSNYGYTF.

V usage is TRBV4-3 and J usage is TRBJ1-2, with 7 bases fitting TRBD1. Germline V lookup: CDR1 LGHNA, CDR2 YSLEER. The CDR3 has 16 amino acids. Trimming at V came to 3 bases and at J to 2 bases, leaving 9 bases not matched to a gene. In DNA form, the CDR3 reads TGCGCCAGCAGCCAGGACCCGGGACAGCTAAACTATGGCTACACCTTC. Protein product: CASSQDPGQLNYGYTF.

V gene TRBV9 combines with J gene TRBJ2-1; D possibly corresponds to TRBD2 (5 bases). The CDR3 sequence is 15 residues long. Germline V CDR1 and CDR2: SGDLS, YYNGEE. The V end lost 0 bases, the J end lost 3 bases, and 10 bases lay between the germline ends. The CDR3 DNA follows: TGTGCCAGCAGCGTAGTGGACTTGAACTACAATGAGCAGTTCTTC. Translating gives CASSVVDLNYNEQFF.

The gene calls are TRBV21-1 and TRBJ2-1; the table gives TRBD2 as D, unverified against the DNA. TRBV21-1 is a pseudogene. The CDR3 has 18 amino acids. The CDR3 reads CASSKAGQGQSSYNEQFF. In DNA form, the CDR3 reads TGTGCCAGCAGCAAAGCGGGGCAGGGCCAGAGCTCCTACAATGAGCAGTTCTTC.

This chain joins TRBV5-3 and TRBJ2-2; weak D call: TRBD1 (6 bases). TRBV5-3 counts as an open reading frame of uncertain function. Trimming took 9 bases from V and 9 from J, leaving 18 bases between them. The CDR3 covers 13 residues. The CDR3 sequence: CATLRDKHRELFF. In DNA form, the CDR3 reads TGTGCCACCCTGAGGGACAAACACCGGGAGCTGTTTTTT.

The gene calls are TRBV2 and TRBJ2-2; TRBD1 agrees at 9 bases. This CDR3 is built from 13 residues. CDR1 and CDR2 (germline): SNHLY, FYNNEI. Losses at the gene ends were 8 bases for V and 8 bases for J; bases not matched to a gene: 6. CDR3 region: CASGGQGTGELFF. The CDR3 nucleotides read TGTGCCAGCGGGGGACAGGGTACGGGGGAGCTGTTTTTT. Full variable domain (rest looked up from reference TRBV2 and TRBJ2-2): EPEVTQTPSHQVTQMGQEVILRCVPISNHLYFYWYRQILGQKVEFLVSFYNNEISEKSEIFDDQFSVERPDGSNFTLKIRSTKLEDSAMYFCASGGQGTGELFFGEGSRLTVL.

Only one count was recorded for this clonotype. The V and J genes are TRBV25-1 and TRBJ2-5, with D uncertain. V lost 1 base, J lost 2 bases, and 5 bases lay in between. The germline CDR1 and CDR2 sequences are MGHDK and SYGVNS. This CDR3 is 13 amino acids long. The CDR3 reads CASSEFGQETQYF. The CDR3 DNA is TGTGCCAGCAGTGAATTTGGTCAAGAGACCCAGTACTTC.

This clonotype was seen more than once but under ten times. V usage is TRBV29-1 and J usage is TRBJ2-7; 8 bases map to TRBD1. The V gene end was trimmed by 6 bases and the J gene end by 7 bases; junction bases not matched to a gene: 14. Per germline, CDR1 SQVTM and CDR2 ANQGSEA. CDR3 length: 14 amino acids. The CDR3 spells CSVVYRGSLKEQYF. CDR3 nucleotides: TGCAGCGTAGTTTACAGGGGGTCCTTGAAGGAGCAGTACTTC.

This clonotype came up once. The chain is built from TRBV7-2 and TRBJ2-4; TRBD2 matches 10 bases. There are 14 residues in the CDR3. V shed 4 bases, J shed 9 bases, and the junction held 6 bases outside the gene matches. Germline loops: CDR1 SGHTA, CDR2 FQGNSA. The CDR3 loop is CASSSSGSGGIQYF. CDR3 coding DNA: TGTGCCAGCAGCTCTAGCGGGAGTGGGGGCATTCAGTACTTC.

The chain links TRBV11-3 to TRBJ1-6; no clear D. Germline values: CDR1 SGHNT, CDR2 YENEEA. V lost 1 base and J lost 6, with 10 bases in between. This CDR3 region has 15 residues. This CDR3 reads CASSLVHGSNSPLHF. The CDR3 DNA sequence: TGTGCCAGCAGCTTAGTTCACGGCAGTAATTCACCCCTCCACTTT. The whole variable domain, filled in from reference TRBV11-3 and TRBJ1-6, reads EAGVVQSPRYKIIEKKQPVAFWCNPISGHNTLYWYLQNLGQGPELLIRYENEEAVDDSQLPKDRFSAERLKGVDSTLKIQPAELGDSAVYLCASSLVHGSNSPLHFGNGTRLTVT.

The gene calls are TRBV11-1 and TRBJ2-1, with D unresolved. The V and J ends lost 5 bases and 5 bases respectively, with 13 bases between them. Per the germline V gene, CDR1 is SGHAT and CDR2 is FQDESV (reference sequence). This CDR3 spans 14 amino acids. Written as DNA, the CDR3 is TGTGCCAGCAGCGGCCGGGTGGTGCACAATGAGCAGTTCTTC. It yields the protein CASSGRVVHNEQFF.